This TCR beta chain was sequenced for a study of cytomegalovirus exposure and HLA in healthy donors. Findings of the study overall: In a later analysis, across HLA loci, associated TCR counts were highest for DRB1, lowest for HLA-C. The classifier, whose performance was assessed in both the original and validation cohorts, reportedly diagnosed cytomegalovirus status with high specificity and sensitivity. Some public TCRs appeared in many individuals, while most sequences were rare. Per a prior analysis, the majority of TCR beta V segments were productive roughly 90% or roughly 30% of the time.

The CDR3 contains 18 residues. The ends were cut back, 3 bases at V and 5 bases at J, with 23 bases in the middle. Per the germline V gene, CDR1 is LNHDA and CDR2 is SQIVND (reference sequence). Notes on this clone: Its cognate antigen is unknown.

A multiplex PCR was run with 60 Vbeta primers and 13 Jbeta primers. Here immunoSEQ multiplex PCR was the method, and the copy in TCRdb shows in-frame clones only, minus some. Among about 56,000 clones listed, roughly 83% were seen once. The V gene is TRBV19, the J gene TRBJ1-3; D call uncertain. Input material: PBMCs. This sequence was found in a man between 40 and 49 years old in good health and CMV-seronegative. The CDR3 DNA reads as TGTGCCAGTAGTATGTCCTCGTTCGAGCGGCAGCAGAGAAACACCATATATTTT. Its protein product is CASSMSSFERQQRNTIYF.